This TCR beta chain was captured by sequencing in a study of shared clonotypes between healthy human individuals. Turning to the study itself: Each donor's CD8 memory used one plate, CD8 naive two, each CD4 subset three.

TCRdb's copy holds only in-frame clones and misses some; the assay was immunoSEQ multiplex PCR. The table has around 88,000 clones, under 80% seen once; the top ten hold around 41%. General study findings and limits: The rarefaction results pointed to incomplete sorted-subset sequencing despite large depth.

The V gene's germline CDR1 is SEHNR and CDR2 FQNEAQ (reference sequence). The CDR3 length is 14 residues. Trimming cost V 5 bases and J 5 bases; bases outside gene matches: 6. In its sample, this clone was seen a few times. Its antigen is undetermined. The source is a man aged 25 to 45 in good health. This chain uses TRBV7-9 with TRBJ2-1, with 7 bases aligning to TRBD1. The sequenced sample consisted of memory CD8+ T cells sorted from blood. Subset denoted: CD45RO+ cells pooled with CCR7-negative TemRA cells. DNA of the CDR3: TGTGCCAGCAGCCCCGACAGGGATAACAATGAGCAGTTCTTC. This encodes CASSPDRDNNEQFF.